The 27 T cell receptor beta chains below come from one sample, sequenced in a study of T cells in Graves' hyperthyroidism and ophthalmopathy. Researchers amplified the TCR beta CDR3 regions from RNA transcripts. A set of HTBI primers served as the primers for a first-round RT-PCR of the TCR CDR3. TCRdb recomputed calls from the multiplex PCR reads with MiXCR, one row per CDR3 protein. The sample includes roughly 400,000 distinct CDR3 sequences, less than 20% of them seen just once. The sequenced material came from blood. The receptors derive from a young woman with Graves' hyperthyroidism that later progressed to Graves' ophthalmopathy.

Concerning this clonotype: Since a much larger clone is just one base distant, this may be a read error. The V and J genes are TRBV20-1 and TRBJ2-7; D may be TRBD2 (6 bases). Per the germline V gene, CDR1 is DFQATT and CDR2 is SNEGSKA (reference sequence). The CDR3 sequence is 15 residues long. CDR3: CSASSGSGVGYERYF. CDR3 nucleotides: TGCAGTGCTAGTTCGGGGTCGGGAGTCGGTTACGAGCGGTACTTC.

At least ten counts were recorded for this clonotype. This chain connects TRBV28 to TRBJ1-2, with D possibly being TRBD1 (6 bases). Trimming removed 3 bases from V and 3 bases from J, with 14 bases in between. CDR3 length: 15 residues. Germline V gene lookup returns CDR1 MDHEN and CDR2 SYDVKM. CDR3 amino acids: CASSLGGAPYYGYTF. Written as DNA, the CDR3 is TGTGCCAGCAGTTTGGGGGGGGCTCCATACTATGGCTACACCTTC.

This clonotype was seen at least ten times. The rearrangement uses TRBV4-3 and TRBJ1-2; the match to TRBD1 covers 7 bases. The ends lost 1 base at V and 3 bases at J; junction bases unmatched: 14. The CDR3 sequence is 18 residues long. CDR1 is LGHNA and CDR2 is YSLEER in the germline V gene. The CDR3 DNA reads as TGCGCCAGCAGCCAAGGCCCGCATCCGGGACAGCCGTACTATGGCTACACCTTC. Its protein product is CASSQGPHPGQPYYGYTF.

This clonotype was counted ten times or more. CDR3 residues: CASSYSPSDFQETQYF. As DNA, the CDR3 is TGTGCCAGCAGTTACTCGCCTAGCGACTTCCAAGAGACCCAGTACTTC. The V call is TRBV6-5, the J call TRBJ2-5, with a weak D call TRBD2 (6 bases). Germline CDR1 MNHEY, CDR2 SVGAGI. CDR3 length: 16 amino acids. V was cut by 0 bases and J by 1 base, with 12 bases left in between.

This clonotype was detected a few times. Relative to the germline gene, one junction end is altered; a read error may explain this. The chain links TRBV28 to TRBJ2-7; D may be TRBD1 (6 bases). Germline loops: CDR1 MDHEN, CDR2 SYDVKM. This CDR3 is built from 15 residues. CDR3 residues: CAGSSGQLTENEQYF. The CDR3 nucleotides are TGTGCCGGCAGTTCAGGACAGCTAACGGAAAACGAGCAGTACTTC.

This clonotype came up once. The chain has TRBV6-2 or TRBV6-3 and TRBJ1-1; D is undetermined. Trimming stripped 6 bases from V and 5 bases from J, with 16 bases between. Germline CDR1 MNHEY, CDR2 SVGEGT. The CDR3 covers 14 residues. CDR3 nucleotides: TGTGCCAGCAGAAATAGGAGGGCAAGGACTGAAGCTTTCTTT. This sequence encodes CASRNRRARTEAFF.

There are many counts of this clonotype. V gene TRBV30 combines with J gene TRBJ2-1; D call uncertain. This CDR3 contains 14 residues. Trimming removed 3 bases at V and 2 bases at J, with 11 bases between. CDR1 and CDR2 from the germline V gene are GTSNPN and SVGIG (reference sequence). The CDR3 reads CAWSLGEPYNEQFF. The DNA of the CDR3 is TGTGCCTGGAGCTTGGGTGAACCCTACAATGAGCAGTTCTTC.

The genes are TRBV15 and TRBJ2-1; 7 positions match TRBD2. J lost 4 bases, V lost 3 bases, and 18 bases had no gene match. Germline CDR1 is LNHNV and CDR2 is YYDKDF (reference sequence). There are 19 residues in the CDR3. The CDR3 loop is CATSRGSGIGLVAYNEQFF. CDR3 sequence (DNA): TGTGCCACCAGCAGGGGCAGCGGAATTGGACTAGTGGCGTACAATGAGCAGTTCTTC.

J is TRBJ1-1 and V is TRBV6-2 or TRBV6-3; possibly TRBD1 for D (5 bases). With 5 bases removed from V and 0 bases from J, the gap between germline ends came to 10 bases. Per germline, CDR1 MNHEY and CDR2 SVGEGT. This CDR3 is built from 14 residues. The chain's CDR3 is CASSRGHLNTEAFF. The CDR3, as DNA: TGTGCCAGCAGTCGCGGACATCTGAACACTGAAGCTTTCTTT.

This clonotype was found many times. V gene TRBV2 combines with J gene TRBJ2-4; 8 positions match TRBD2. V trimming: 2 bases; J trimming: 3 bases; junction bases outside the gene matches: 9. This CDR3 has 17 amino acids. The germline V gene has CDR1 SNHLY and CDR2 FYNNEI. The CDR3 region has the DNA TGTGCCAGCAGTGAAAGGTGGCTAGCGGGTGGCAAAAACATTCAGTACTTC. Protein sequence: CASSERWLAGGKNIQYF.

This clonotype showed up many times. The chain joins TRBV12-3 or TRBV12-4 to TRBJ1-5; D not certain. The V gene lost 6 bases and the J gene lost 3 bases, with 12 bases spanning the gap. The CDR3 covers 14 residues. DNA for the CDR3: TGTGCCAGCAGAACGGGCCACGACAATCAGCCCCAGCATTTT. It codes for CASRTGHDNQPQHF.

This clonotype has at least ten counts. The J gene is TRBJ2-1, the V gene TRBV12-3 or TRBV12-4; D may be TRBD1 or TRBD2 (6 bases each). The CDR3 length is 15 residues. Trimming removed 5 bases at V and 3 bases at J, with 14 bases between. CDR3 region: CASSPGATNYNEQFF. CDR3 in DNA: TGTGCCAGCAGTCCGGGGGCTACCAACTACAATGAGCAGTTCTTC.

The sample holds many counts of this clonotype. This sequence joins TRBV27 and TRBJ1-4; D remains ambiguous. The CDR3 extends over 16 amino acids. V was clipped by 6 bases and J by 0 bases, with 14 bases between them. The V gene's germline CDR1 is MNHEY and CDR2 SMNVEV (reference sequence). The CDR3: CASRSFQRATNEKLFF. The CDR3 nucleotides are TGTGCCAGCAGGTCTTTTCAAAGGGCAACTAATGAAAAACTGTTTTTT.

The chain has TRBV7-2 and TRBJ2-3, with 10 bases identical to TRBD2. CDR1 is SGHTA, CDR2 FQGNSA, per germline. The J segment lost 1 base and the V segment lost 2 bases, leaving 9 bases of the junction unmatched. The CDR3 is 18 residues long. CDR3 loop: CASSLSEWTSGGTDTQYF. The CDR3 region has the DNA TGTGCCAGCAGCTTAAGTGAATGGACTAGCGGAGGCACAGATACGCAGTATTTT.

Comment on this clonotype: At one of its ends the junction is not consistent with the germline gene, which may arise from a read error. The chain recombines TRBV5-6 with TRBJ2-2; D may be TRBD2 (6 bases). CDR1 is SGHDT and CDR2 is YYEEEE in the germline V gene. The CDR3 consists of 13 residues. CDR3 sequence reads: CASSSRTIRELFF. CDR3 DNA: TGTGCCAGCAGCTCCAGGACCATCCGGGAGCTGTTCTTT.

This clonotype was counted ten times or more. The genes are TRBV6-1 and TRBJ2-7, with 9 bases lining up with TRBD1. V trimming: 0 bases; J trimming: 4 bases; junction bases outside the gene matches: 7. The CDR3 covers 16 residues. Germline CDR1 and CDR2: MNHNS and SASEGT. CDR3 nucleotide sequence: TGTGCCAGCAGTGAAGCGCGGGGACAGGGTTTGTACGAGCAGTACTTC. It yields the protein CASSEARGQGLYEQYF.

V is TRBV10-3 and J is TRBJ2-6; D ambiguous. The V gene lost 0 bases and the J gene lost 0 bases, with 9 bases spanning the gap. The germline V gene has CDR1 ENHRY and CDR2 SYGVKD. This CDR3 is built from 17 residues. The CDR3 loop reads CAISESTVYSGANVLTF. The CDR3 DNA sequence: TGTGCCATCAGTGAGTCGACGGTCTACTCTGGGGCCAACGTCCTGACTTTC.

The chain employs TRBV19 and TRBJ2-1; TRBD1 might be the D (5 bases). The germline V gene has CDR1 LNHDA and CDR2 SQIVND (reference sequence). The CDR3 has 15 amino acids. V was trimmed by 1 base and J by 6 bases, leaving 13 bases between them. CDR3 nucleotides: TGTGCCAGTAGTATAGTCCGAGACAGTGGCAATGAGCAGTTCTTC. Translating it yields CASSIVRDSGNEQFF.

This chain connects TRBV10-3 to TRBJ2-1; 10 nucleotides align to TRBD1. Trimming removed 7 bases from V and 8 bases from J; junction bases left unmatched: 8. Germline V CDR1 and CDR2: ENHRY, SYGVKD. CDR3 length equals 14 residues. The DNA of the CDR3 is TGTGCCATCACCCCCGGGACAGGGGCCCATGAGCAGTTCTTC. Amino acid sequence: CAITPGTGAHEQFF.

The CDR3 DNA is TGTGCCAGCAGACCTGGGACTAGCACCTACGAGCAGTACTTC. Its protein is CASRPGTSTYEQYF. This chain uses TRBV2 with TRBJ2-7; the match to TRBD2 covers 9 bases. The CDR3 consists of 14 residues. Germline V gene sequence: CDR1 SNHLY, CDR2 FYNNEI. After removal of 6 bases from V and 2 bases from J, the junction contained 5 bases not matched to a gene.

This rearrangement joins TRBV10-3 to TRBJ2-5, with 12 bases identical to TRBD1. Germline CDR1 ENHRY, CDR2 SYGVKD. J lost 5 bases, V lost 2 bases, and 3 bases had no gene match. The CDR3 consists of 15 residues. The CDR3 bases are TGTGCCATCAGTGAGGGGACAGGGGGCCAGGAGACCCAGTACTTC. Residues: CAISEGTGGQETQYF.

The table lists this clonotype with many counts. The chain joins TRBV28 to TRBJ1-2; unclear D gene. V dropped 7 bases and J dropped 0 bases, with 15 bases sitting between them. The germline CDR1 and CDR2 sequences are MDHEN and SYDVKM. This CDR3 spans 15 amino acids. Here the CDR3 DNA reads TGTGCCAGCATCCCTGGGAGCATTTCTAACTATGGCTACACCTTC. Translated, it gives CASIPGSISNYGYTF.

This clonotype was observed a few times. The V gene is TRBV27, the J gene TRBJ2-2; weak D call: TRBD1 (7 bases). Germline lookup yields CDR1 MNHEY and CDR2 SMNVEV (reference sequence). The V end lost 1 base, the J end lost 4 bases, and 10 bases lay between the germline ends. The CDR3 length is 15 residues. This CDR3 is CASSLYQGGTGELFF. The CDR3 nucleotides are TGTGCCAGCAGTTTATATCAGGGGGGCACCGGGGAGCTGTTTTTT.

Points on this clonotype: One end of the junction varies from germline; a read error may be responsible. CDR3 nucleotides: TGTGTCAGCAGTCCACCACCTGACAGGGGATGGGTGGAGTACACGGAAGCTTTCTTT. Its protein product is CVSSPPPDRGWVEYTEAFF. The chain recombines TRBV6-2 or TRBV6-3 with TRBJ1-1, with 8 bases aligning to TRBD1. This CDR3 has 19 amino acids. Looked up from germline, CDR1 is MNHEY and CDR2 is SVGEGT.

The table lists this clonotype with many counts. The chain has TRBV20-1 and TRBJ1-2; 11 positions agree with TRBD1. From germline, CDR1 is DFQATT and CDR2 SNEGSKA (reference sequence). J lost 3 bases, V lost 3 bases, and 9 bases had no gene match. The CDR3 has 16 amino acids. The CDR3 here is CSARGRDRGNYYGYTF. The CDR3 DNA reads as TGCAGTGCTAGGGGAAGGGACAGGGGGAATTACTATGGCTACACCTTC.

This clonotype was recorded a few times. CDR3 protein: CAISDKGDYGYTF. The CDR3 DNA reads TGTGCCATCAGTGATAAGGGAGACTATGGCTACACCTTC. This rearrangement joins TRBV10-3 to TRBJ1-2, with no clear D. The CDR3 totals 13 residues. Germline CDR1 ENHRY, CDR2 SYGVKD. V gave up 3 bases and J gave up 3 bases, with 8 bases separating them.

This clonotype was detected only once. CDR3 sequence: CASSPRTGGTSGNEQYF. The CDR3 nucleotides are TGTGCCAGCAGCCCCCGGACAGGGGGGACTAGCGGCAACGAGCAGTACTTC. The gene calls are TRBV11-3 and TRBJ2-7; TRBD2 is a possible D gene (11 bases). CDR1 SGHNT and CDR2 YENEEA come from the germline V gene. The CDR3 has 17 residues. V gave up 5 bases and J gave up 5 bases, with 25 bases separating them.